This T cell receptor beta chain comes out of a study of beta chain features in type 1 diabetes. Study details: The number of sorted cells examined across all samples was 107,917,701.

Sequenced material consisted of expressed TCRB transcripts (all of the isolated RNA was reverse transcribed). TCRdb keeps only in-frame clones here, not all; method: immunoSEQ multiplex PCR. The sample records about 290,000 clones, about 8% being singletons. The material sequenced was central memory CD4+ T cells from blood. The receptor's source is a woman under 30 in good health.

The CDR3 spells CSVTGQADYEQYF. CDR3 nucleotide sequence: TGCAGCGTAACGGGGCAGGCCGACTACGAGCAGTACTTC. The chain combines TRBV29-1 with TRBJ2-7, with D perhaps given as TRBD1 or TRBD2 (5 bases each). Per germline, CDR1 SQVTM and CDR2 ANQGSEA. The length of the CDR3 is 13 residues. The V end was cut by 6 bases, the J end by 3 bases, with 15 bases between.